This TCR beta chain emerged from a study of OX40 agonist ivuxolimab in advanced cancers. Notes on the study in general: Expanded clones belonging to CD8+ T cells outnumbered, on average, those of CD4+.

Patients were ruled out by autoimmune disease history or systemic immunosuppression. Baseline, cycle 4 day 1, and cycle 7 day 1 were the blood sampling points. Trimming cost V 8 bases and J 3 bases, with 13 bases left between them. The CDR3 is made up of 13 amino acids. Looked up from germline, CDR1 is SEHNR and CDR2 is FQNEAQ (reference sequence). On this clone: As yet, its antigen is unknown.

The repertoire was sequenced with immunoSEQ multiplex PCR; TCRdb's copy has only in-frame clones and lacks some. Here the sample spans 20,000 to 25,000 clones, about 65% being singletons. The chain recombines TRBV7-9 with TRBJ1-1, with a weak D call TRBD1 (6 bases). This specimen consisted of CD4+ or CD8+ T cells sorted from blood, obtained in a trial of the OX40 agonist ivuxolimab. The source is an adult with an advanced solid tumor such as melanoma, head and neck, liver or kidney cancer. The CDR3 DNA follows: TGTGCCAGCTCCTGGGGGGCGGACACTGAAGCTTTCTTT. It is translated as CASSWGADTEAFF.